The clone carrying this TCR beta chain was observed a handful of times. The sample originates from a study of blood T cell repertoires in COVID-19. The CDR3 runs 14 residues. The germline V gene encodes CDR1 SEHNR and CDR2 FQNEAQ (reference sequence). V was pared by 1 base and J by 10 bases, with 11 bases between. Produced via immunoSEQ multiplex PCR; TCRdb's table is partial and in-frame only. Seen here are 30,000 to 40,000 clones, around 85% observed once, and the top ten hold around 5%. The chain carries TRBV7-9 and TRBJ1-6, with D maybe TRBD1 (5 bases). This receptor was taken from a man between 50 and 59 years old with active COVID-19. The sequenced material came from peripheral blood. CDR3 DNA: TGTGCCAGCAGCTTAGGTATGGGGCTGTCACCCCTCCACTTT. Amino acid sequence: CASSLGMGLSPLHF.